One sample yielded the 18 T cell receptor beta chains listed below, sequenced in a study of beta chain features in type 1 diabetes. Isolated RNA was reverse transcribed in full, so expressed TCRB transcripts were sequenced. Using immunoSEQ multiplex PCR, the repertoire was profiled, and TCRdb retains in-frame clones only, with some absent. The table has around 280,000 clones, 8% seen once. The sequenced sample consisted of central memory CD4+ T cells from blood. Source of these receptors: a woman aged 18-29 years in good health.

This clone was counted many times. V usage is TRBV25-1 and J usage is TRBJ1-1; a weak D match, TRBD1 (6 bases). The germline V gene has CDR1 MGHDK and CDR2 SYGVNS. The CDR3 extends over 14 amino acids. V was shortened by 6 bases and J by 0 bases, with 11 bases between the two germline ends. The CDR3 nucleotides are TGTGCCAGCAGGGACAGTTCAGTGAACACTGAAGCTTTCTTT. Amino acids: CASRDSSVNTEAFF.

The CDR3 sequence is CASSLTDSGGQYV. The CDR3, as DNA: TGTGCCAGCAGCTTAACGGACAGTGGCGGGCAGTACGTC. The gene calls are TRBV7-2 and TRBJ2-7; the D gene is possibly TRBD1 (6 bases). The CDR3 is 13 residues long. CDR1 SGHTA and CDR2 FQGNSA come from the germline V gene. Deletions cut 2 bases from V and 9 bases from J, with 14 bases between.

This clone was counted a few times. The V call is TRBV9, the J call TRBJ2-7, with a weak D call TRBD1 (7 bases). CDR3 length: 16 amino acids. V was shortened by 0 bases and J by 7 bases, with 20 bases between the two germline ends. Looked up from germline, CDR1 is SGDLS and CDR2 is YYNGEE. For the CDR3, the DNA is TGTGCCAGCAGCGTAGACCCGGCAGGGGGGTCGGGGGAGCAGTACTTC. The encoded protein is CASSVDPAGGSGEQYF.

This clone was observed many times. The chain recombines TRBV30 with TRBJ1-5; no definite D call. The CDR3 extends over 15 amino acids. Germline V gene sequence: CDR1 GTSNPN, CDR2 SVGIG (reference sequence). V lost 4 bases and J 2 bases, leaving 15 bases between the germline ends. The CDR3: CAWTANSKGNQPQHF. The CDR3 DNA is TGTGCCTGGACTGCCAACTCGAAAGGCAATCAGCCCCAGCATTTT.

This clone came up many times. This chain uses TRBV29-1 with TRBJ1-1; the D gene is possibly TRBD1 (6 bases). Germline V gives CDR1 SQVTM, CDR2 ANQGSEA. V lost 7 bases, J lost 7 bases, and 22 bases lay in between. This CDR3 comprises 14 residues. The chain's CDR3 is CSALGGRDGGEAFF. CDR3 DNA: TGCAGCGCCCTAGGGGGGCGGGATGGAGGTGAAGCTTTCTTT.

This clone appeared a few times. The CDR3 DNA reads TGTGCCAGCAGCCGTAGTAGCGGGGGGAGAAACATTCAGTACTTC. This codes for CASSRSSGGRNIQYF. The V and J genes are TRBV7-6 and TRBJ2-4; TRBD2 aligns across 10 bases. This CDR3 region has 15 residues. CDR1 and CDR2 from the germline V gene are SGHVS and FNYEAQ. V lost 5 bases and J lost 6; bases outside the gene matches: 7.

This chain joins TRBV7-8 and TRBJ1-5, with 8 positions matching TRBD1. The CDR3 length is 14 residues. Germline trimming cut 5 bases from V and 2 bases from J; bases unmatched to any gene: 2. CDR1 and CDR2 (germline): SGHVS, FQNEAQ. The CDR3 protein is CASSQGAGNQPQHF. In nucleotides, the CDR3 is TGTGCCAGCAGCCAGGGGGCGGGCAATCAGCCCCAGCATTTT.

This clone has a handful of counts. This chain links TRBV15 with TRBJ2-3; 9 positions match TRBD2. This CDR3 is built from 15 residues. The V gene end was trimmed by 1 base and the J gene end by 2 bases; junction bases not matched to a gene: 1. Germline CDR1 is LNHNV and CDR2 is YYDKDF (reference sequence). CDR3 amino acids: CATSRGLAVTDTQYF. The CDR3 DNA follows: TGTGCCACCAGCAGAGGACTAGCGGTCACAGATACGCAGTATTTT.

The V gene is TRBV7-8, the J gene TRBJ2-1, with 9 nucleotides matching TRBD1. V shed 5 bases, J shed 8 bases, and the junction held 7 bases outside the gene matches. CDR1 and CDR2 (germline): SGHVS, FQNEAQ. There are 14 residues in the CDR3. CDR3 nucleotides: TGTGCCAGCAGCGATCGGGACAGGGTCCATGAGCAGTTCTTC. Encoded protein: CASSDRDRVHEQFF.

The V call is TRBV7-2, the J call TRBJ1-2; D gene unclear. Trimming stripped 0 bases from V and 2 bases from J, with 7 bases between. CDR1 and CDR2 from the germline V gene are SGHTA and FQGNSA. CDR3 size: 14 residues. CDR3 loop: CASSLAMANYGYTF. Here the CDR3 DNA reads TGTGCCAGCAGCTTAGCCATGGCAAACTATGGCTACACCTTC. The variable domain in full, completed from reference TRBV7-2 and TRBJ1-2, reads GAGVSQSPSNKVTEKGKDVELRCDPISGHTALYWYRQSLGQGLEFLIYFQGNSAPDKSGLPSDRFSAERTGGSVSTLTIQRTQQEDSAVYLCASSLAMANYGYTFGSGTRLTVV.

In its sample, this clone was seen many times. The rearrangement joins TRBV19 to TRBJ2-4; 7 nucleotides line up with TRBD2. Germline-derived CDR1 and CDR2 are LNHDA and SQIVND (reference sequence). The CDR3 contains 12 residues. V was clipped by 5 bases and J by 7 bases; unmatched bases: 2. CDR3 region: CASSQRDNIQYF. The DNA of the CDR3 is TGTGCCAGTAGTCAGCGGGATAACATTCAGTACTTC.

This chain uses TRBV11-2 with TRBJ2-4, with 8 bases identical to TRBD1. CDR1 is SGHAT and CDR2 is FQNNGV in the germline V gene. Trimming removed 5 bases from V and 0 bases from J; junction bases left unmatched: 6. The CDR3 sequence is 16 residues long. CDR3 loop: CASSLRGPLAKNIQYF. For the CDR3, the DNA is TGTGCCAGCAGCCTCAGGGGGCCCCTAGCCAAAAACATTCAGTACTTC. Filled out from reference TRBV11-2 and TRBJ2-4, the complete variable domain reads EAGVAQSPRYKIIEKRQSVAFWCNPISGHATLYWYQQILGQGPKLLIQFQNNGVVDDSQLPKDRFSAERLKGVDSTLKIQPAKLEDSAVYLCASSLRGPLAKNIQYFGAGTRLSVL.

This clone was detected many times. The chain couples TRBV7-2 to TRBJ2-7; 11 bases are a match to TRBD2. Germline V gene lookup returns CDR1 SGHTA and CDR2 FQGNSA. The junction had 5 bases not matched to a gene; V was cut back by 1 base and J by 0 bases. The CDR3 extends over 17 amino acids. CDR3 protein: CASSLGTSGPSSYEQYF. Here the CDR3 DNA reads TGTGCCAGCAGCTTAGGGACTAGCGGGCCTAGCTCCTACGAGCAGTACTTC.

The sample holds a few counts of this clone. The V call is TRBV5-1, the J call TRBJ1-1; D remains unclear. Germline CDR1 and CDR2: SGHRS and YFSETQ. The V end lost 7 bases, the J end lost 4 bases, and 17 bases lay between the germline ends. The CDR3 sequence is 14 residues long. For the CDR3, the DNA is TGCGCCAGCGTACCAATGCCAGGCGGCACTGAAGCTTTCTTT. Its translation is CASVPMPGGTEAFF.

Only a few counts were recorded for this clone. Just one base apart from a much larger clone, this may be a read error. Different DNA sequences within this sample yield the same CDR3. The chain is built from TRBV7-2 and TRBJ1-1; possibly TRBD1 for D (5 bases). Germline CDR1 and CDR2: SGHTA and FQGNSA. The CDR3 covers 13 residues. V lost 5 bases and J 0 bases, leaving 7 bases between the germline ends. The CDR3 DNA follows: TGTGCCAGCAGCAGACAGATGAACACTGAAGCTTTCTTT. Amino acids: CASSRQMNTEAFF.

This chain uses TRBV25-1 with TRBJ1-2; a possible D gene is TRBD1 (6 bases). The CDR3 runs 17 residues. Between the trimmed V and J ends, which lost 5 bases and 5 bases, there was a span of 24 bases. Germline CDR1 and CDR2: MGHDK and SYGVNS. DNA for the CDR3: TGTGCCAGCAGTAAGATGGCCGGGGCGAGGGGGGAGTATGGCTACACCTTC. This sequence encodes CASSKMAGARGEYGYTF.

This clone was seen a few times. Here the CDR3 reads CASSLIVAGASDTQYF. For the CDR3, the DNA is TGTGCCAGCAGCTTGATAGTAGCGGGAGCATCAGATACGCAGTATTTT. The V call is TRBV5-4, the J call TRBJ2-3, with 9 nucleotides matching TRBD2. Germline-derived CDR1 and CDR2 are SGHNT and YYREEE (reference sequence). The CDR3 has 16 amino acids. V dropped 1 base and J dropped 4; count of bases not matched to a gene: 7.

In this sample, this clone turned up a few times. The sample carries other DNA sequences with the same CDR3. The gene calls are TRBV29-1 and TRBJ1-2; 7 bases are a match to TRBD1. The germline V gene has CDR1 SQVTM and CDR2 ANQGSEA. This CDR3 is built from 11 residues. V lost 7 bases to trimming and J lost 5 bases; unmatched junction nucleotides: 4. CDR3 in DNA: TGCAGCGCTGGACAGGATTATGGCTACACCTTC. Its translation: CSAGQDYGYTF.